This TCR beta chain was recovered during a study of T cell responses to AZD1222 COVID-19 vaccine. Study-level results: White British ancestry dominated among donors, who included more females, and clonal diversity was possibly underestimated. Across the whole spike, CD4 TCRs peaked at regions 160-218 and 743-854.

The assay was immunoSEQ multiplex PCR, and TCRdb's table has in-frame clones only and misses some. The sample yields some 120,000 clones, just over 90% seen once. This clone was detected only once. The antigen is unknown. The sample here was peripheral blood, taken on day 0 of AZD1222 vaccination. The source is an adult in good health.

CDR3 sequence: CASSLRISGEAFF. CDR3 sequence (DNA): TGTGCCAGCAGTTTACGGATCTCGGGTGAAGCTTTCTTT. The J gene is TRBJ1-1, the V gene TRBV27; D unresolved. CDR1 is MNHEY and CDR2 is SMNVEV in the germline V gene (reference sequence). V lost 2 bases, J lost 7 bases, and 11 bases lay in between. The CDR3 covers 13 residues.